This entry describes one T cell receptor (beta chain). No cognate antigen has been identified for it. No clone much larger than this one lies a single base away; base qualities are absent. Library prep was done by the immunoSEQ multiplex PCR assay. The multiplex PCR relied on a mix of 60 forward primers for TCR Vbeta segments and 13 reverse primers for TCR Jbeta segments. The CDR3 region of rearranged TCR beta genes was amplified from genomic DNA by a multiplex PCR assay. The amplified TCR beta libraries were sequenced on the Illumina HiSeq System as 87-base-pair reads. In the authors' own workflow: Across the 666 repertoires, a later analysis counted around 80 million unique TCR beta chains, roughly 11 million of which were shared by at least two donors. To remove PCR and sequencing errors, raw reads were error-corrected and collapsed into unique sequences using a nearest-neighbor algorithm that merged closely related sequences. To assign V, D and J gene segments, CDR3 sequences were aligned to IMGT reference sequences. For a sequence to be retained, a match of at least six nucleotides was required to both a V gene segment and a J gene segment. Rearrangements were called productive when the CDR3 lacked stop codons and stayed in frame with V and J; all others were non-productive. CDR3 was defined by IMGT convention, running from the second conserved V-encoded cysteine to the conserved J-encoded phenylalanine. The earlier analysis of about 640 of the donors excluded any sequence lacking an unambiguous match to a single V gene segment. In an earlier analysis of more than 500 of the donors, a V segment was called functional when productive rearrangements were above 56.7%, and segregating when the standard deviation between donors exceeded 5%. To diagnose cytomegalovirus status from the catalog of TCR beta chain sequences, a statistical classification framework was built. A later analysis assigned V and J genes by comparing TCR nucleotide sequences with IMGT/GENE-DB human TR gene sequences. The TCRdist pipeline was used in a later analysis to assign CDR3 sequences and most-parsimonious VDJ recombination scenarios. In a later analysis, every TCR beta chain was defined by the combination of its CDR3 amino acid sequence and its V-gene family, and reads without a unique V-gene family were dropped. As a way to deal with suspected cross-contamination and a sequencing artifact, a later analysis dropped roughly 600 nucleotide sequences that were highly shared and had low generation probability. For each public chain, a later analysis derived a clonal expansion index from normalized ranks of inferred template counts within each repertoire. In a later analysis, generation probabilities were computed using a VDJ recombination model fitted to out-of-frame rearrangements, and the results were checked against IGoR. A later analysis scored TCR-TCR, TCR-HLA and TCR-CMV co-occurrence with hypergeometric tests, applying a repertoire-size bias correction to TCR pairs. A later analysis estimated false discovery rates by permuting HLA or CMV assignments 20 times. In a later analysis, co-occurring TCRs were grouped using DBSCAN, with TCRdist sequence similarity added in when clustering inside HLA-allele-positive subsets. Repertoires with fewer than 30,000 or more than 120,000 public chains were left out of co-occurrence clustering, as were four to six repertoires with anomalous nucleotide sharing. In TCRdb, the immuneACCESS table is reduced to in-frame sequences with V and J assigned. These tables do not hold every clone; where another copy was compared, an unresolved V gene accounts for under half, and the others remain unexplained. V and J calls and clone size come straight from that table; D and trimming were deduced from the DNA. The table for this sample lists around 110,000 clones; around 80% of them were counted only once. Less than 2.5% of the sample is taken by the ten largest.

V has 4 bases trimmed and J has 7 bases trimmed; junction bases matching no gene number 11. CDR3 length: 17 amino acids, cysteine to phenylalanine. CDR3 DNA only is kept here, 51 bases in frame from base 1. Looking up the germline V gene (reference sequence) yields CDR1 SGHNT and CDR2 YYREEE. The cohort comprised fewer than 700 healthy bone marrow donors. At the time of sampling, all cohort members were nominally healthy, though unrecorded immune exposures were likely present. The donor tested CMV seronegative, placing the donor among the roughly 400 seronegative members of the cohort. A peripheral blood sample was provided by each donor, and peripheral blood mononuclear cells were used for TCR beta sequencing. Genomic DNA extraction from the blood cell samples was performed with the Qiagen DNeasy Blood Extraction Kit. The data belong to a study of cytomegalovirus exposure and HLA in healthy donors (dated by TCRdb to about 2017). Turning to the overall study: An earlier analysis of roughly 500 of the donors reported around 280 Gb of sequence data and 117 million unique TCR beta sequences obtained from some 200 million T cells. Rather than drawing on any new phenotypic data, the later analysis identified candidate immune exposures from TCR beta sequences and the way those sequences occurred across donors. Besides the first cohort of under 700 subjects, a separate validation cohort made up of over 95 different subjects was used. Of the roughly 430 genotyped donors, about 80% fell in the genetic ancestry cluster associated with self-reported Caucasian donors. A later genetic analysis took genome-wide SNP genotypes for about 55% of the 666 donors and used that subset as a discovery cohort. An earlier analysis of approximately 500 of the donors applied high-throughput TCR beta sequencing to assess whether each TCR beta V gene segment acted as functional or pseudogenic. To predict cytomegalovirus infection status, the study brought together high-throughput TCR immunosequencing, statistical association of individual TCRs with disease status, and machine learning. In a later analysis, previously published TCR beta repertoires from 670 or so donors were re-analyzed and high-resolution HLA genotyping was added so that TCR occurrence patterns could be studied. Donor age, sex, ethnicity and CMV serostatus were compiled together with the repertoire data. The study aimed to test whether cataloging public T cell receptors could reveal signatures of past pathogen exposure. Every discovery cohort repertoire had been produced on one sequencing platform. Five DR-DQ haplotypes were handled as single units for association and clustering because linkage in the cohort was strong. The number of typed donors differed by locus: about 620-640 for A, B, C, DRB1 and DQB1; 522 for DQA1; 606 for DPA1; and 400 to 480 for DPB1. Class I and class II HLA loci were covered by the typing at four-digit resolution. Using immunosequencing, the study profiled T cell repertoires from 640 or so subjects and related those repertoires to cytomegalovirus serostatus. An early release that covered several hundred HLA-typed donors contained approximately 300 gigabases of sequencing data and 65 million to 100 million unique TCR sequences. Among roughly 400 genotyped donors of the cohort, an average of roughly 230,000 unique TCR beta nucleotide sequences was sequenced per donor, of which roughly 17% were non-productive. The investigation overall reported the following: The classifier was reported to diagnose cytomegalovirus status with high specificity and sensitivity in both the original cohort and the validation cohort. In a later analysis, some 18,000 TCR beta sequences were associated with specific HLA alleles at a false discovery rate of 0.05. A further reported finding was that TCR beta sequences accurately predicted the HLA-A and HLA-B alleles for most subjects in the first cohort. In a later analysis, HLA-associated TCR beta chains showed more clonal expansion and lower generation probabilities than non-associated chains that were equally common. According to a later genetic analysis, donors in an Asian-associated ancestry cluster had fewer N-insertions in productive TCRs than the approximately 690-donor mean. The cohort was sequenced for TCR beta chains only, and without alpha or paired-chain data the features that could be detected were limited. Sequencing depth was assumed to be roughly uniform across donors in the presence/absence analyses, though that assumption may not hold. Some IMGT-functional V segments, including TRBV6-2 and TRBV6-3, could not be distinguished by the 87-base-pair reads and were therefore excluded. A cluster of highly shared sequence variants was judged likely to be a technical artifact of the sequencing pipeline. While some public TCRs were present in many individuals, most TCR sequences turned up only very rarely across donors. Because counts were too low, about 18 rarely observed V segments, including chromosome 9 orphons, were excluded from the earlier analysis of several hundred of the donors. In a later genetic analysis, a missense DCLRE1C variant was associated with V-gene and J-gene trimming of TCR beta chains, and the association was replicated in an independent cohort. An earlier analysis of around 540 of the donors showed that most TCR beta V segments appeared in productive rearrangements either about 87% or about 30% of the time, which broadly matched IMGT annotations. The authors suggested that the approach could potentially be generalized to other disease states and immunological phenotypes. Most CMV-associated TCR beta chains appeared to be HLA-restricted in a later analysis, and the HLA associations seemed to be driven largely by CMV exposure. A few of the identified cytomegalovirus-associated TCR beta chains were confirmed in vitro to be specific for cytomegalovirus antigens. In a later analysis, the rate of TCR association differed among HLA loci, with DRB1 alleles having the most associated TCRs and HLA-C alleles having the fewest. According to a later analysis, parvovirus B19, influenza, CMV and Epstein-Barr virus appeared linked to several top co-occurrence clusters. When HLA alleles, especially DR and DQ, strongly co-occurred, TCR associations were difficult to assign to individual alleles. CMV serostatus was the only immune exposure information available for the cohort. Correlated functional status among segregating V segments might be attributable to linkage disequilibrium, but an unknown experimental factor could not be ruled out. HLA typing was unavailable for some donors at each locus, so association tests used only the typed subset. The study gave a list of about 160 TCR beta chains associated with cytomegalovirus.

The clonotype was recovered from a man aged 25 to 40 in good health and CMV-seronegative. Material for sequencing was PBMCs. The sequence joins TRBV5-4 to TRBJ2-1; a stretch of 13 junction bases matches TRBD2. The CDR3 is CASSPGILAGGENEQFF. The sequenced DNA is TGTGCCAGCAGCCCGGGAATACTAGCGGGGGGGGAGAATGAGCAGTTCTTC.